These 19 T cell receptor beta chains came from one sample sequenced in a study of graft-versus-host responses after intestinal transplantation. Their antigen targets remain unknown. The assay was immunoSEQ multiplex PCR, and TCRdb's table has in-frame clones only and misses some. The sample records roughly 93,000 clones, approximately 92% being singletons. Specimen: unstimulated CD8+ T cells sorted from spleen or lymph node cells, collected before intestinal transplant. The receptors were gathered from a human donor who received an intestinal transplant.

The chain uses TRBV10-1 and TRBJ2-1, with 11 bases identical to TRBD2. The germline gives CDR1 WNHNN, CDR2 SYGVQD (reference sequence). V lost 8 bases and J lost 3; bases outside the gene matches: 0. CDR3 size: 13 residues. In nucleotides, the CDR3 is TGCGCCAGCGGGACTAGCGGCTACAATGAGCAGTTCTTC. Its translation is CASGTSGYNEQFF.

The V and J genes are TRBV4-1 and TRBJ2-7; D is perhaps TRBD1 (5 bases). The CDR3 has 14 residues. The germline V gene encodes CDR1 MGHRA and CDR2 YSYEKL. Trimming removed 1 base from V and 0 bases from J, with 7 bases in between. The CDR3 sequence: CASSQGQGSYEQYF. Written as DNA, the CDR3 is TGCGCCAGCAGCCAAGGGCAGGGCTCCTACGAGCAGTACTTC.

The chain carries TRBV19 and TRBJ2-7; weak D call: TRBD2 (6 bases). The CDR3 has 13 residues. Germline-derived CDR1 and CDR2 are LNHDA and SQIVND (reference sequence). Trimming pared 8 bases from V and 4 bases from J, leaving 15 bases between. The CDR3 sequence is CASAAGTLYEQYF. CDR3 sequence (DNA): TGTGCCAGTGCAGCAGGGACTCTTTACGAGCAGTACTTC.

The gene calls are TRBV5-1 and TRBJ2-5; the D gene is possibly TRBD1 (6 bases). The CDR3 extends over 13 amino acids. V was clipped by 3 bases and J by 5 bases, with 11 bases between them. Germline CDR1 reads SGHRS; CDR2 reads YFSETQ. As DNA, the CDR3 is TGCGCCAGCAGCTACACAGGGCGCGAGACCCAGTACTTC. Protein product: CASSYTGRETQYF.

This chain uses TRBV7-9 with TRBJ2-1, with D possibly TRBD2 on 5 matching bases. Between the trimmed V and J ends, which lost 5 bases and 2 bases, there was a span of 13 bases. The V gene's germline CDR1 is SEHNR and CDR2 FQNEAQ (reference sequence). CDR3 length equals 15 residues. The CDR3 nucleotides read TGTGCCAGCAGCCCGAGAGCCGGGGCCTACAATGAGCAGTTCTTC. Its protein product is CASSPRAGAYNEQFF.

This clone appeared a single time. This chain uses TRBV28 with TRBJ2-5; a weak D match, TRBD1 (6 bases). The J call may be incorrect, as the DNA end agrees better with TRBJ2-7. The germline gives CDR1 MDHEN, CDR2 SYDVKM. This CDR3 has 16 residues. This CDR3 reads CASSLLQGLGSYEQYF. The CDR3 DNA reads as TGTGCCAGCAGTTTGCTACAGGGTTTGGGCTCCTACGAGCAGTACTTC.

The chain joins TRBV4-1 to TRBJ2-3; TRBD1 aligns across 8 bases. The trim removed 3 bases at V and 5 bases at J, leaving 7 bases unmatched. Germline CDR1 and CDR2: MGHRA and YSYEKL. This CDR3 contains 15 residues. CDR3 loop: CASSQRTGWLDTQYF. The DNA for the CDR3 is TGCGCCAGCAGCCAGCGGACAGGGTGGTTAGATACGCAGTATTTT.

The chain carries TRBV10-3 and TRBJ2-6; D is uncertain. The CDR3 sequence is 15 residues long. V lost 2 bases and J lost 0, with 5 bases in between. CDR1 ENHRY and CDR2 SYGVKD come from the germline V gene. The CDR3 DNA follows: TGTGCCATCAGTGAGCCTAGCTCTGGGGCCAACGTCCTGACTTTC. Amino acids: CAISEPSSGANVLTF.

This clone turned up a few times. V gene TRBV4-1 combines with J gene TRBJ1-1; TRBD1 might be the D (5 bases). Germline-derived CDR1 and CDR2 are MGHRA and YSYEKL. The CDR3 is 15 residues long. Trimming pared 1 base from V and 0 bases from J, leaving 9 bases between. This CDR3 is CASSQGTTMNTEAFF. CDR3 bases: TGCGCCAGCAGCCAAGGGACAACTATGAACACTGAAGCTTTCTTT.

The chain combines TRBV7-9 with TRBJ2-5; a weak D match, TRBD2 (5 bases). Germline loops: CDR1 SEHNR, CDR2 FQNEAQ (reference sequence). With 1 base removed from V and 2 bases from J, the gap between germline ends came to 11 bases. The length of the CDR3 is 15 residues. CDR3: CASSLVSLGQETQYF. In nucleotides, the CDR3 is TGTGCCAGCAGCTTAGTTTCACTAGGACAAGAGACCCAGTACTTC.

The chain couples TRBV4-3 to TRBJ1-2; perhaps TRBD1 as D (5 bases). The CDR3 totals 15 residues. The germline V gene encodes CDR1 LGHNA and CDR2 YSLEER. The V end lost 4 bases, the J end lost 1 base, and 13 bases lay between the germline ends. CDR3 sequence: CASSPETDDNYGYTF. The CDR3 region has the DNA TGCGCCAGCAGCCCAGAGACAGACGATAACTATGGCTACACCTTC.

This chain links TRBV19 with TRBJ2-1, with 9 bases that match TRBD1. The ends lost 3 bases at V and 8 bases at J; junction bases unmatched: 5. The CDR3 length is 14 residues. Germline CDR1 is LNHDA and CDR2 is SQIVND (reference sequence). The chain's CDR3 is CASSIGTGMDEQFF. CDR3 bases: TGTGCCAGTAGTATTGGGACAGGGATGGATGAGCAGTTCTTC.

This chain connects TRBV4-3 to TRBJ2-3; no clear D. V was trimmed by 1 base and J by 4 bases, leaving 6 bases between them. Germline CDR1 and CDR2: LGHNA and YSLEER. The CDR3 is 13 amino acids. In DNA, the CDR3 is TGCGCCAGCAGCCAAGTTCCCTCAGATACGCAGTATTTT. Translating it yields CASSQVPSDTQYF.

The sample holds one count of this clone. The V gene is TRBV2, the J gene TRBJ2-5, with TRBD2 matching over 9 bases. Trimming removed 4 bases from V and 5 bases from J; junction bases left unmatched: 17. The CDR3 is 18 residues long. CDR1 and CDR2 from the germline V gene are SNHLY and FYNNEI. CDR3: CASSGPQRGVRVLETQYF. The DNA of the CDR3 is TGTGCCAGCAGTGGTCCCCAGCGGGGGGTCAGGGTCTTGGAGACCCAGTACTTC.

Here the CDR3 DNA reads TGTGCCAGTATTGGGACAGGGCGCCTAGCGGAGTACAATGAGCAGTTCTTC. It specifies CASIGTGRLAEYNEQFF. The rearrangement links TRBV19 to TRBJ2-1; 9 bases fit TRBD1. The CDR3 totals 17 residues. The trim removed 7 bases at V and 4 bases at J, leaving 14 bases unmatched. Germline-derived CDR1 and CDR2 are LNHDA and SQIVND (reference sequence). The entire variable domain, with the rest obtained from reference TRBV19 and TRBJ2-1, is as follows: DGGITQSPKYLFRKEGQNVTLSCEQNLNHDAMYWYRQDPGQGLRLIYYSQIVNDFQKGDIAEGYSVSREKKESFPLTVTSAQKNPTAFYLCASIGTGRLAEYNEQFFGPGTRLTVL.

V gene TRBV30 combines with J gene TRBJ1-5; 8 bases fit TRBD1. Germline-derived CDR1 and CDR2 are GTSNPN and SVGIG (reference sequence). V shed 1 base and J 2 bases; nucleotides not matched to a gene: 1. The CDR3 spans 14 residues. DNA of the CDR3: TGTGCCTGGAGTGGGGGACAGGGCAATCAGCCCCAGCATTTT. Translating it yields CAWSGGQGNQPQHF. Filled out from reference TRBV30 and TRBJ1-5, the complete variable domain reads SQTIHQWPATLVQPVGSPLSLECTVEGTSNPNLYWYRQAAGRGLQLLFYSVGIGQISSEVPQNLSASRPQDRQFILSSKKLLLSDSGFYLCAWSGGQGNQPQHFGDGTRLSIL.

This chain uses TRBV4-3 with TRBJ2-5, with 9 bases aligning to TRBD1. The DNA end is more similar to TRBJ2-7, so the J call may be wrong. CDR1 is LGHNA, CDR2 YSLEER, per germline. The CDR3 consists of 15 residues. The chain's CDR3 is CASSSGTGYSYEQYF. The CDR3 DNA sequence: TGCGCCAGCAGCTCCGGGACAGGGTATTCCTACGAGCAGTACTTC.

V is TRBV19 and J is TRBJ1-6; perhaps TRBD1 as D (6 bases). V was shortened by 5 bases and J by 1 base, with 12 bases between the two germline ends. The V gene's germline CDR1 is LNHDA and CDR2 SQIVND (reference sequence). This CDR3 is 16 amino acids long. CDR3 DNA: TGTGCCAGTAGTCCAGGGGCTGGGTCCTATAATTCACCCCTCCACTTT. Translation: CASSPGAGSYNSPLHF.

The V and J genes are TRBV6-4 and TRBJ2-2; tentative D call: TRBD2 (6 bases). This CDR3 spans 12 amino acids. The V gene's germline CDR1 is MRHNA and CDR2 SNTAGT. V was shortened by 9 bases and J by 1 base, with 6 bases between the two germline ends. The CDR3 coding sequence is TGTGCCAGGCGGGGGAACACCGGGGAGCTGTTTTTT. This encodes CARRGNTGELFF.